This T cell receptor (beta chain) stems from a study of T cells in Graves' hyperthyroidism and ophthalmopathy. General study findings and limits: Most clonotypes that expanded in the thyroid above 0.001 also showed up in blood.

It was RNA transcripts that yielded the amplified TCR beta CDR3 regions. The primer set for the first-round RT-PCR of the TCR CDR3 was HTBI. Each CDR3 protein gets one entry after TCRdb re-called the multiplex PCR reads with MiXCR. The sample records a few hundred thousand distinct CDR3 sequences, under 15% being singletons. The CDR3 is 15 amino acids. Germline V CDR1 and CDR2: MNHEY, SMNVEV (reference sequence). After removal of 5 bases from V and 3 bases from J, the junction contained 9 bases not matched to a gene. This clonotype showed up many times. Its antigen is still unknown. The rearrangement uses TRBV27 and TRBJ2-5, with 7 positions matching TRBD1. This clonotype was sampled from a woman aged 25 to 39 with Graves' hyperthyroidism. Sequenced sample: blood. CDR3 sequence reads: CASSEMGQTEETQYF. The CDR3 region has the DNA TGTGCCAGCAGTGAAATGGGACAGACAGAAGAGACCCAGTACTTC.